This T cell receptor (beta chain) was identified during a study of CXCR3-negative and CXCR3-positive naive CD8 T cells. Via 5' RACE with UMI labels, TRB cDNA libraries were prepared. TCRdb reprocessed the 5' RACE reads and keeps a single row for each CDR3 protein, giving no DNA. The sample yields about 57,000 distinct CDR3 sequences, of which the top ten take up 23%. Sequenced input: memory CD8+ T cells from blood. The receptor comes from a human donor in good health. Some clones in this sample may be carry-over from other donors' samples.

The CDR3 loop reads CASSISSVGNQPQHF. The rearrangement links TRBV19 to TRBJ1-5. The CDR3 is made up of 15 amino acids. Germline-derived CDR1 and CDR2 are LNHDA and SQIVND (reference sequence).